This T cell receptor beta chain was sequenced during a study of blood T cell repertoires in COVID-19. Study details: Nucleic acid was either cDNA or gDNA, and it came from T cells, B-cell-depleted T cells, or PBMCs.

Some clones are missing from TCRdb's copy, which holds only in-frame ones; the method was immunoSEQ multiplex PCR. The sample has under 200,000 clones, around 84% seen once. The Seattle patients, enrolled during active infection, were followed longitudinally. V was trimmed by 3 bases and J by 9 bases, leaving 18 bases between them. The germline V gene has CDR1 KGHSH and CDR2 LQKENI. This CDR3 spans 16 amino acids. The chain joins TRBV18 to TRBJ1-6; D is undetermined. The sequence was collected from a woman aged 55-69 years with COVID-19, enrolled during active disease. Specimen: peripheral blood. CDR3 nucleotides: TGTGCCAGCTCACCGTCCCCTGGGGTGAGCGGTTCACCCCTCCACTTT. Its protein product is CASSPSPGVSGSPLHF.